The 11 T cell receptor beta chains listed next were all sequenced from one sample in a study of T-cell reconstitution after alpha-beta-depleted transplantation in children. Preparation of the TCRbeta library was carried out with unique molecular identifiers. TCRdb reprocessed the PCR reads with MiXCR, giving one entry per CDR3 protein. This table has about half a million distinct CDR3 sequences, about 12% appearing once. The specimen was PBMCs from the stem cell graft donor, collected from the stem cell graft. These receptors were obtained from a human donor who donated a stem cell graft to a child with combined immunodeficiency.

The chain carries TRBV2 and TRBJ1-2, with no clear D. Germline lookup yields CDR1 SNHLY and CDR2 FYNNEI. This CDR3 has 14 residues. Trimming cost V 10 bases and J 2 bases, with 17 bases left between them. The CDR3 bases are TGTGCCACAAATAGCCTTACGGGCAACTATGGCTACACCTTC. Translated: CATNSLTGNYGYTF.

A single count supports this clonotype. V and J are TRBV5-4 and TRBJ2-1; 9 bases map to TRBD2. This CDR3 is built from 15 residues. Germline values: CDR1 SGHNT, CDR2 YYREEE (reference sequence). V was clipped by 3 bases and J by 11 bases; unmatched bases: 12. Here the CDR3 DNA reads TGTGCCAGCAGCTGGACTAGCGCCCATGGGGGGAAGCAGTTCTTC. The encoded protein is CASSWTSAHGGKQFF.

The CDR3 sequence: CASSQDYGNQPQHF. The CDR3 DNA is TGCGCCAGCAGCCAAGACTATGGCAATCAGCCCCAGCATTTT. The chain is built from TRBV4-3 and TRBJ1-5; D gene uncertain. The length of the CDR3 is 14 residues. Trimming cost V 0 bases and J 2 bases, with 5 bases left between them. Germline values: CDR1 LGHNA, CDR2 YSLEER.

This clonotype has a count of ten or more. The rearrangement joins TRBV12-3 or TRBV12-4 to TRBJ2-5; 7 positions match TRBD1. Unmatched junction bases numbered 8, after V lost 2 bases and J lost 5 bases. CDR3 length: 15 amino acids. The CDR3 loop is CASSLWQGVGETQYF. CDR3 DNA sequence: TGTGCCAGCAGTTTATGGCAGGGGGTTGGGGAGACCCAGTACTTC.

The V and J genes are TRBV7-2 and TRBJ2-3; D not resolved. V was clipped by 2 bases and J by 3 bases, with 15 bases between them. The CDR3 loop spans 16 amino acids. Germline lookup yields CDR1 SGHTA and CDR2 FQGNSA. In DNA, the CDR3 is TGTGCCAGCAGCTTAATTTTGATGAGTCTGACAGATACGCAGTATTTT. Protein product: CASSLILMSLTDTQYF.

This chain joins TRBV7-2 and TRBJ2-3; 9 bases are a match to TRBD2. The CDR3 has 15 residues. Germline V gene sequence: CDR1 SGHTA, CDR2 FQGNSA. V lost 2 bases, J lost 8 bases, and 8 bases stayed unmatched. CDR3 sequence: CASSLRSGGGGTQYF. CDR3 nucleotides: TGTGCCAGCAGCTTAAGATCCGGCGGGGGGGGTACGCAGTATTTT. Full variable domain (remainder filled in from reference TRBV7-2 and TRBJ2-3): GAGVSQSPSNKVTEKGKDVELRCDPISGHTALYWYRQSLGQGLEFLIYFQGNSAPDKSGLPSDRFSAERTGGSVSTLTIQRTQQEDSAVYLCASSLRSGGGGTQYFGPGTRLTVL.

This clonotype was observed a few times. CDR3 sequence: CSANFPSGITDTQYF. The CDR3, as DNA: TGCAGTGCTAACTTCCCTAGCGGGATCACAGATACGCAGTATTTT. The V gene is TRBV20-1, the J gene TRBJ2-3; TRBD2 matches 9 bases. The germline V gene has CDR1 DFQATT and CDR2 SNEGSKA (reference sequence). CDR3 length: 15 residues. J gave up 2 bases and V 4 bases, and 7 bases lay outside the gene matches.

The chain employs TRBV4-1 and TRBJ2-7; 10 bases match TRBD2. Trimming removed 0 bases from V and 2 bases from J; junction bases left unmatched: 7. Germline values: CDR1 MGHRA, CDR2 YSYEKL. The CDR3 length is 17 residues. CDR3 DNA sequence: TGCGCCAGCAGCCAAGATCTGTCACTAGCGGGAACCTACGAGCAGTACTTC. This sequence encodes CASSQDLSLAGTYEQYF.

The CDR3, as DNA: TGTGCCAGCAGCTCGGTTAGCGGGGGGGAGAACGAGCAGTACTTC. Residues: CASSSVSGGENEQYF. The V gene is TRBV7-2, the J gene TRBJ2-7; TRBD2 matches 11 bases. V lost 4 bases, J lost 5 bases, and 7 bases stayed unmatched. Germline V gene lookup returns CDR1 SGHTA and CDR2 FQGNSA. The CDR3 runs to 15 residues. Supplemented by reference TRBV7-2 and TRBJ2-7, the full variable domain reads GAGVSQSPSNKVTEKGKDVELRCDPISGHTALYWYRQSLGQGLEFLIYFQGNSAPDKSGLPSDRFSAERTGGSVSTLTIQRTQQEDSAVYLCASSSVSGGENEQYFGPGTRLTVT.

The chain employs TRBV4-2 and TRBJ2-1, with D tentatively TRBD2 (5 bases). Germline V gene sequence: CDR1 LGHNA, CDR2 YNFKEQ. CDR3 length equals 17 residues. V was cut by 0 bases and J by 5 bases, with 17 bases left in between. CDR3 protein: CASSQDLVARTHNEQFF. The CDR3 region has the DNA TGTGCCAGCAGCCAAGATCTGGTGGCCAGGACTCACAATGAGCAGTTCTTC.

This clonotype was seen a few times. Here the CDR3 DNA reads TGTGCCAGCAGGGTGGACAGGGACAATCAGCCCCAGCATTTT. It codes for CASRVDRDNQPQHF. V is TRBV12-3 or TRBV12-4 and J is TRBJ1-5; 8 nucleotides align to TRBD1. The J segment lost 3 bases and the V segment lost 6 bases, leaving 4 bases of the junction unmatched. The CDR3 is made up of 14 amino acids.